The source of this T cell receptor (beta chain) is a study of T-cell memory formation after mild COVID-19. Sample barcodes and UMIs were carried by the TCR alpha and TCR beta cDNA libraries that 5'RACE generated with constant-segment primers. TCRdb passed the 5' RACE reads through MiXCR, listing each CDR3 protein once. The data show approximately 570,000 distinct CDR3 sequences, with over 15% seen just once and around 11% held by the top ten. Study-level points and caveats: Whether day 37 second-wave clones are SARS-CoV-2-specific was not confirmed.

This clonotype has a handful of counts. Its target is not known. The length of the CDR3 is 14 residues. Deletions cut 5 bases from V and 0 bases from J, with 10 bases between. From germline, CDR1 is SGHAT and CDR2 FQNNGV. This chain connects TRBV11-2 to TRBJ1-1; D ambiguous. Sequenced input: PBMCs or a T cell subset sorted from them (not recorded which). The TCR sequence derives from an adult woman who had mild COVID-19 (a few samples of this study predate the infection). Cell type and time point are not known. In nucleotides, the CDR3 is TGTGCCAGCAGCCCCCACGGGATGAACACTGAAGCTTTCTTT. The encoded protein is CASSPHGMNTEAFF.